This TCR beta chain was found in a study of blood T cells in healthy people across ages. General study points: A roughly linear fall in TCR beta diversity per million T cells was seen with increasing age.

This clonotype was recorded at least ten times. The antigen is unknown. The CDR3 runs 14 residues. Trimming took off 7 bases at V and 1 base at J, with 14 bases between the two ends. Germline V gives CDR1 MNHNY, CDR2 SVGAGI (reference sequence). A second PCR, run for roughly 7 to 12 cycles, used a sample-barcoded 5' primer plus a J-beta primer mix. Each cDNA was tagged by a template-switch adaptor containing 12 random nucleotides. MiXCR, applied by TCRdb to the 5' RACE reads, yields one record per CDR3 protein. The table includes hundreds of thousands of distinct CDR3 sequences, about 30% detected once.

Sequencing was carried out using blood. V usage is TRBV6-6 and J usage is TRBJ2-7, with TRBD1 as a possible D gene (6 bases). The sequence derives from a woman older than 75 in good health. CDR3 sequence reads: CASTETGRSYEQYF. As DNA, the CDR3 is TGTGCCAGCACCGAAACAGGGAGATCCTACGAGCAGTACTTC.